The T cell receptor beta chain under discussion was sequenced for a study of CD8 T cells in Susac syndrome. Looking at the study overall: When blood was drawn, patients with Susac syndrome were on intravenous immunoglobulin alone, on corticosteroids, or therapy-naive.

Random hexamers served to reverse transcribe about 0.5 to 1 ug RNA. TCRdb reprocessed the immunoSEQ multiplex PCR reads with MiXCR, giving one entry per CDR3 protein. Seen here are around 170,000 distinct CDR3 sequences, approximately 94% observed once, and the top ten hold around 0.092%. Sequencing targeted TCR beta in T cells from blood (CD8+ and CD4+). Negative isolation was used for CD8+ and CD4+ T cells, and FACS enrichment was applied to TEMRA cells. Germline V gene lookup returns CDR1 MNHNY and CDR2 SVGAGI (reference sequence). V lost 4 bases, J lost 3 bases, and 8 bases stayed unmatched. The CDR3 runs to 15 residues.

Source material: CD4+ T cells from PBMCs. This sequence originates from a human donor with Susac syndrome. The chain uses TRBV6-6 and TRBJ1-2; 7 positions agree with TRBD1. The CDR3 sequence is CASSLKQGKDYGYTF. In nucleotides, the CDR3 is TGTGCCAGCAGTTTGAAACAGGGGAAGGACTATGGCTACACCTTC.